The rows below give T cell receptor beta chains drawn from one sample of a study of shared clonotypes between healthy human individuals. TCRdb's copy holds only in-frame clones and misses some; the assay was immunoSEQ multiplex PCR. This table holds approximately 500,000 clones, 75% to 80% found once. The sequenced sample was PBMCs. Source of these receptors: a woman aged 40-49 years in good health. Some clones in this sample may be carry-over from other donors' samples. The CDR3 runs from the conserved cysteine through the conserved F or W. A D gene is named only where the DNA matches it firmly. Clone size is not always given. Where it is, it says once, few, many or a class for expanded clones.

TRBJ2-5 | . | . | TRBV18 | TGTGCCAGCTCACCCCCAGAGAAAGAGACCCAGTACTTC | CASSPPEKETQYF
TRBJ1-4 | . | medium-sized | TRBV19 | TGTGCCAGTAGTATACCCGGACTCGGAGCGCAAGCACTGTTTTTT | CASSIPGLGAQALFF
TRBJ2-7 | TRBD1 | . | TRBV28 | TGTGCCAGCGCACTACCCAGGGGGTCCTACGAGCAGTACTTC | CASALPRGSYEQYF
TRBJ1-2 | . | once | TRBV10-2 | TGCGCTAGCAGGGACACACAGGCGCCGTGGGACTATGGCTACACCTTC | CASRDTQAPWDYGYTF
TRBJ2-5 | . | . | TRBV5-1 | TGCGCCAGCAGCTTGGCAGGGATCCAAGAGACCCAGTACTTC | CASSLAGIQETQYF
TRBJ1-2 | . | . | TRBV2 | TGTGCCAGCAGTGAATCTCCATCTAACTATGGCTACACCTTC | CASSESPSNYGYTF
TRBJ2-4 | TRBD1 | . | TRBV19 | TGTGCCAGTAGTATTCAGGGGGCGCCCCCAGGCAAAAACATTCAGTACTTC | CASSIQGAPPGKNIQYF
TRBJ1-5 | TRBD1 | . | TRBV19 | TGTGCCAGTAGTGGGACAGGGAATCAGCCCCAGCATTTT | CASSGTGNQPQHF
TRBJ1-3 | TRBD1 | . | TRBV5-1 | TGCGCCAGCAGCTTGGCAGGGGGCGCGTTCAACACCATATATTTT | CASSLAGGAFNTIYF
TRBJ1-1 | TRBD1 | . | TRBV9 | TGTGCCAGCAGCGCCCGGGGACAGGGTAACACTGAAGCTTTCTTT | CASSARGQGNTEAFF
TRBJ2-2 | . | . | TRBV12-5 | TGTGCCCAGGAGGCCGGAGGGAACACCGGGGAGCTGTTTTTT | CAQEAGGNTGELFF
TRBJ2-1 | . | . | TRBV5-4 | TGTGCCAGCAGCTCCACCAATGAGCAGTTCTTC | CASSSTNEQFF
TRBJ1-1 | . | . | TRBV5-1 | TGCGCCAGCAGCTTGTACCAGGGCACTGAAGCTTTCTTT | CASSLYQGTEAFF
TRBJ1-2 | TRBD1 | . | TRBV7-2 | TGTGCCAGCAGCACAACGACAGGGTTTCGTTCTAGCTACACCTTC | CASSTTTGFRSSYTF
TRBJ2-1 | . | . | TRBV7-3 | TGTGCCAGCAGCCCAGCCTCAAGCTCCTACAATGAGCAGTTCTTC | CASSPASSSYNEQFF
TRBJ2-7 | . | many | TRBV27 | TGTGCCAGCAGCCCCTTTAGTCCCCTTCGTTACGAGCAGTACTTC | CASSPFSPLRYEQYF
TRBJ1-4 | . | . | TRBV6-1 | TGTGCCAGCAGTGAGAGTAGGGCAGTCCCTTGGGGGGAAAAACTGTTTTTT | CASSESRAVPWGEKLFF
TRBJ1-5 | . | . | TRBV2 | TGTGCCAGCAGTGAAGGGGCGGTTAGCAATCAGCCCCAGCATTTT | CASSEGAVSNQPQHF
TRBJ2-5 | TRBD2 | . | TRBV6-4 | TGTGCCAGCAGTAGGTCTAGCGGCACTCAAGAGACCCAGTACTTC | CASSRSSGTQETQYF
TRBJ2-6 | . | many | TRBV19 | TGTGCCAGTAGTATTACCGCCAGCTCTGGGGCCAACGTCCTGACTTTC | CASSITASSGANVLTF
TRBJ2-5 | TRBD1 | once | TRBV11-2 | TGTGCCAGCAGCTTAGGGGGACAGGCCCAAGAGACCCAGTACTTC | CASSLGGQAQETQYF